The 28 T cell receptor beta chains below come from one sample, sequenced in a study of identical twins. TCRdb recomputed calls from the 5' RACE reads with MiXCR, one row per CDR3 protein. The sample lists some 900,000 distinct CDR3 sequences; about 12% were seen once. The sample also formed part of further work on yellow fever vaccine responses in identical twins.

The sample comprised PBMCs. The source of these receptors is a woman aged 18-29 years in good health.

A remark on this clonotype: One junction end disagrees with the germline gene, perhaps due to a read error. The rearrangement links TRBV20-1 to TRBJ2-5, with D perhaps matching TRBD2 (6 bases). Germline V gene data show CDR1 as DFQATT and CDR2 as SNEGSKA (reference sequence). The CDR3 consists of 17 residues. The CDR3 loop reads CCARKRDPGRYKETQYF. DNA of the CDR3: TGCTGTGCTAGAAAAAGGGACCCCGGGAGATATAAAGAGACCCAGTACTTC.

This clonotype was picked up a small number of times. The genes are TRBV9 and TRBJ1-2; tentatively, D is TRBD1 (5 bases). V lost 0 bases and J 6 bases, leaving 12 bases between the germline ends. The CDR3 loop spans 14 amino acids. Germline V gene data show CDR1 as SGDLS and CDR2 as YYNGEE. CDR3 loop: CASSVGGASHGYTF. CDR3 DNA sequence: TGTGCCAGCAGCGTAGGAGGGGCCTCCCATGGCTACACCTTC.

The chain joins TRBV29-1 to TRBJ1-2; no clear D gene. CDR3 length: 11 amino acids. Germline CDR1 and CDR2: SQVTM and ANQGSEA. Trimming removed 6 bases from V and 8 bases from J, with 13 bases in between. The CDR3 reads CSVTGSGGYTF. For the CDR3, the DNA is TGCAGCGTCACGGGCTCGGGCGGCTACACCTTC. Combining the CDR3 with reference TRBV29-1 and TRBJ1-2 gives the whole variable domain SAVISQKPSRDICQRGTSLTIQCQVDSQVTMMFWYRQQPGQSLTLIATANQGSEATYESGFVIDKFPISRPNLTFSTLTVSNMSPEDSSIYLCSVTGSGGYTFGSGTRLTVV.

Only a few counts were recorded for this clonotype. The chain recombines TRBV6-1 with TRBJ2-7; 7 nucleotides align to TRBD1. The V segment lost 4 bases and the J segment 3 bases; nucleotides outside the gene matches: 6. CDR1 and CDR2 (germline): MNHNS, SASEGT. This CDR3 has 14 residues. The DNA for the CDR3 is TGTGCCAGCAGTGCGGACAGGCTTCTCTACGAGCAGTACTTC. Protein sequence: CASSADRLLYEQYF.

This rearrangement joins TRBV15 to TRBJ1-1; D ambiguous. The CDR3 extends over 14 amino acids. Germline V gene data show CDR1 as LNHNV and CDR2 as YYDKDF (reference sequence). V shed 5 bases and J shed 1 base, with 11 bases lying between them. The CDR3 is CATSPSRANTEAFF. CDR3 coding DNA: TGTGCCACCAGCCCCTCTCGTGCGAACACTGAAGCTTTCTTT. The whole variable domain, remainder taken from reference TRBV15 and TRBJ1-1, is DAMVIQNPRYQVTQFGKPVTLSCSQTLNHNVMYWYQQKSSQAPKLLFHYYDKDFNNEADTPDNFQSRRPNTSFCFLDIRSPGLGDTAMYLCATSPSRANTEAFFGQGTRLTVV.

The CDR3, as DNA: TGCGCCAGCGGGGAGGCTAGCGGTTCGGATACGCAGTATTTT. This codes for CASGEASGSDTQYF. The chain couples TRBV5-1 to TRBJ2-3, with TRBD2 matching over 7 bases. Losses at the gene ends were 7 bases for V and 6 bases for J; bases not matched to a gene: 11. Germline V gene lookup returns CDR1 SGHRS and CDR2 YFSETQ. CDR3 length: 14 amino acids. The full variable domain, with the rest looked up from reference TRBV5-1 and TRBJ2-3, is KAGVTQTPRYLIKTRGQQVTLSCSPISGHRSVSWYQQTPGQGLQFLFEYFSETQRNKGNFPGRFSGRQFSNSRSEMNVSTLELGDSALYLCASGEASGSDTQYFGPGTRLTVL.

V and J are TRBV15 and TRBJ2-1, with D unclear. Germline V gene lookup returns CDR1 LNHNV and CDR2 YYDKDF (reference sequence). Trimming removed 0 bases from V and 4 bases from J, with 10 bases in between. This CDR3 region has 15 residues. The CDR3: CATSRDRTLYNEQFF. The CDR3, as DNA: TGTGCCACCAGCAGAGATCGAACACTTTACAATGAGCAGTTCTTC.

The CDR3 reads CASSDGVPNSPLHF. The CDR3 DNA reads TGTGCCAGCAGTGACGGAGTCCCCAATTCACCCCTCCACTTT. The V and J genes are TRBV6-4 and TRBJ1-6; D unclear. Germline CDR1 and CDR2: MRHNA and SNTAGT. V was trimmed by 2 bases and J by 7 bases, leaving 9 bases between them. The CDR3 runs 14 residues.

There are many counts of this clonotype. This chain connects TRBV10-3 to TRBJ2-2, with 7 bases aligning to TRBD1. The CDR3 totals 14 residues. The trim removed 7 bases at V and 4 bases at J, leaving 6 bases unmatched. In germline, CDR1 is ENHRY, CDR2 SYGVKD. CDR3 amino acids: CAINPGQSTGELFF. DNA for the CDR3: TGTGCCATCAACCCGGGACAGTCCACCGGGGAGCTGTTTTTT.

A word on this clonotype: A much larger clone differs by one base, so this may be a read error. V and J are TRBV3-1 and TRBJ1-1; D not resolved. Germline assignment: CDR1 LGHDT and CDR2 YNNKEL (reference sequence). The CDR3 totals 15 residues. The CDR3 sequence is CASSQDPGQNTEALF. The DNA of the CDR3 is TGTGCCAGCAGCCAAGATCCCGGGCAGAACACTGAAGCTCTCTTT.

This clonotype was recorded at least ten times. V gene TRBV7-9 combines with J gene TRBJ2-3, with a weak D call TRBD1 (6 bases). Trimming left V 5 bases short and J 2 bases short, with 14 bases between. The CDR3 is 15 amino acids. Germline assignment: CDR1 SEHNR and CDR2 FQNEAQ (reference sequence). CDR3 nucleotides: TGTGCCAGCAGCATCGGACAGTTTCTCACAGATACGCAGTATTTT. Its translation is CASSIGQFLTDTQYF. Filled out from reference TRBV7-9 and TRBJ2-3, the complete variable domain reads DTGVSQNPRHKITKRGQNVTFRCDPISEHNRLYWYRQTLGQGPEFLTYFQNEAQLEKSRLLSDRFSAERPKGSFSTLEIQRTEQGDSAMYLCASSIGQFLTDTQYFGPGTRLTVL.

This chain connects TRBV25-1 to TRBJ2-1; 7 bases align to TRBD2. CDR1 is MGHDK and CDR2 is SYGVNS in the germline V gene. The V gene end was trimmed by 0 bases and the J gene end by 2 bases; junction bases not matched to a gene: 7. The CDR3 spans 17 residues. CDR3 bases: TGTGCCAGCAGTGAATATTGGTCTAGCGGAACCTACAATGAGCAGTTCTTC. This gives the protein CASSEYWSSGTYNEQFF.

This clonotype was seen many times. V gene TRBV15 combines with J gene TRBJ1-5, with D maybe TRBD1 (6 bases). CDR1 is LNHNV, CDR2 YYDKDF, per germline (reference sequence). The CDR3 loop spans 15 amino acids. Between the trimmed V and J ends, which lost 0 bases and 3 bases, there was a span of 9 bases. This chain's CDR3 is CATSRDRGHNQPQHF. The CDR3 nucleotides are TGTGCCACCAGCAGAGACAGGGGACACAATCAGCCCCAGCATTTT.

The V and J genes are TRBV12-3 or TRBV12-4 and TRBJ2-7, with 8 bases lining up with TRBD2. CDR3 length: 13 residues. V lost 6 bases to trimming and J lost 6 bases; unmatched junction nucleotides: 7. CDR3 DNA sequence: TGTGCCAGCAGCCACATCGGGAGGGGCGAGCAGTACGTC. It specifies CASSHIGRGEQYV.

The V and J genes are TRBV11-2 and TRBJ2-1; 7 nucleotides match TRBD1. Germline CDR1 is SGHAT and CDR2 is FQNNGV. This CDR3 comprises 15 residues. With 0 bases clipped from V and 6 bases from J, the junction kept 5 bases outside the gene matches. The CDR3 region is CASSLERTGVNEQFF. CDR3 DNA sequence: TGTGCCAGCAGCTTAGAGAGAACAGGGGTCAATGAGCAGTTCTTC.

About this clonotype: A junction end diverges from the germline sequence, so it may reflect a read error. This sequence joins TRBV14 and TRBJ2-1; TRBD2 matches at 10 bases. The CDR3 loop spans 16 amino acids. Germline CDR1 and CDR2: SGHDN and FVKESK. CDR3 DNA: TGTGCCAGCAGCCCGCTAGCGGGAGCATCCTACAGTGAGCAGTTCTTC. Amino acids: CASSPLAGASYSEQFF.

This clonotype was found many times. The chain combines TRBV7-2 with TRBJ2-3; 11 nucleotides align to TRBD1. After removal of 2 bases from V and 6 bases from J, the junction contained 7 bases not matched to a gene. The germline gives CDR1 SGHTA, CDR2 FQGNSA. The CDR3 spans 16 residues. This CDR3 reads CASSLTGTGGWDTQYF. CDR3 in DNA: TGTGCCAGCAGCTTAACCGGGACAGGGGGATGGGATACGCAGTATTTT. The variable domain in full, with the rest retrieved from reference TRBV7-2 and TRBJ2-3, is GAGVSQSPSNKVTEKGKDVELRCDPISGHTALYWYRQSLGQGLEFLIYFQGNSAPDKSGLPSDRFSAERTGGSVSTLTIQRTQQEDSAVYLCASSLTGTGGWDTQYFGPGTRLTVL.

The chain has TRBV20-1 and TRBJ2-1, with a weak D call TRBD2 (6 bases). The CDR3 runs 18 residues. The V end was cut by 0 bases, the J end by 0 bases, with 18 bases between. The V gene's germline CDR1 is DFQATT and CDR2 SNEGSKA (reference sequence). This CDR3 reads CSARDRPNPEGSYNEQFF. CDR3 bases: TGCAGTGCTAGAGATCGCCCAAACCCGGAGGGCTCCTACAATGAGCAGTTCTTC.

This clonotype was found a few times. The V and J genes are TRBV5-1 and TRBJ2-1; D is unclear. The CDR3 extends over 12 amino acids. Germline lookup yields CDR1 SGHRS and CDR2 YFSETQ. Deletions cut 2 bases from V and 10 bases from J, with 10 bases between. CDR3 nucleotides: TGCGCCAGCAGCTTTCAGGAGTTGGAGCAGTTCTTC. This translates into CASSFQELEQFF. The complete variable domain, with remaining parts taken from reference TRBV5-1 and TRBJ2-1, reads KAGVTQTPRYLIKTRGQQVTLSCSPISGHRSVSWYQQTPGQGLQFLFEYFSETQRNKGNFPGRFSGRQFSNSRSEMNVSTLELGDSALYLCASSFQELEQFFGPGTRLTVL.

V usage is TRBV20-1 and J usage is TRBJ2-3, with TRBD2 matching over 11 bases. Germline loops: CDR1 DFQATT, CDR2 SNEGSKA (reference sequence). With 1 base clipped from V and 2 bases from J, the junction kept 8 bases outside the gene matches. This CDR3 contains 17 residues. The chain's CDR3 is CSARVASGGPTTDTQYF. Written as DNA, the CDR3 is TGCAGTGCTAGAGTAGCTAGCGGGGGGCCAACCACAGATACGCAGTATTTT.

This clonotype was observed many times. The chain recombines TRBV29-1 with TRBJ2-6, with unresolved D. Trimming shortened V by 1 base and J by 4 bases, and 11 bases separated the two germline ends. The germline CDR1 and CDR2 sequences are SQVTM and ANQGSEA. The CDR3 is 15 amino acids. In nucleotides, the CDR3 is TGCAGCGTTGAAGCGCAGGAAACGGGGGCCAACGTCCTGACTTTC. Protein product: CSVEAQETGANVLTF.

The chain combines TRBV20-1 with TRBJ2-6; TRBD1 aligns across 7 bases. This CDR3 contains 15 residues. J lost 0 bases, V lost 5 bases, and 4 bases had no gene match. The germline V gene has CDR1 DFQATT and CDR2 SNEGSKA (reference sequence). The CDR3 reads CSAPRQGSGANVLTF. The CDR3 DNA is TGCAGTGCTCCCCGACAGGGCTCTGGGGCCAACGTCCTGACTTTC.

The chain carries TRBV10-1 and TRBJ2-1; D tentatively reads TRBD1 or TRBD2 (5 bases each). The germline CDR1 and CDR2 sequences are WNHNN and SYGVQD (reference sequence). Trimming removed 5 bases from V and 2 bases from J, with 10 bases in between. This CDR3 spans 14 amino acids. The CDR3 spells CASSYGTPYNEQFF. The CDR3 DNA reads TGCGCCAGCAGTTACGGGACCCCCTACAATGAGCAGTTCTTC.

This clonotype was seen repeatedly, ten times or more. The J gene is TRBJ2-5, the V gene TRBV12-3 or TRBV12-4; the match to TRBD1 covers 8 bases. J gave up 7 bases and V 4 bases, and 5 bases lay outside the gene matches. The CDR3 runs to 13 residues. CDR3 coding DNA: TGTGCCAGCAGTTCGGACAGGGCGGGGACCCAGTACTTC. Residues: CASSSDRAGTQYF.

V usage is TRBV20-1 and J usage is TRBJ2-4; D gene uncertain. Germline CDR1 DFQATT, CDR2 SNEGSKA (reference sequence). This CDR3 contains 12 residues. V dropped 3 bases and J dropped 5 bases, with 8 bases sitting between them. CDR3 region: CSASQFQNIQYF. The CDR3 DNA sequence: TGCAGTGCTAGCCAGTTCCAAAACATTCAGTACTTC.

This clonotype was recorded a few times. The chain is built from TRBV7-2 and TRBJ2-1; no reliable D call. This CDR3 contains 14 residues. The V gene lost 6 bases and the J gene lost 12 bases, with 21 bases spanning the gap. Germline CDR1 reads SGHTA; CDR2 reads FQGNSA. The DNA for the CDR3 is TGTGCCAGCAGTCCTATCTCTGACCAGACGCGGCAGTTCTTC. Translated: CASSPISDQTRQFF.

In this sample, this clonotype turned up a few times. V is TRBV6-4 and J is TRBJ2-5; 7 bases agree with TRBD2. Per the germline V gene, CDR1 is MRHNA and CDR2 is SNTAGT. Trimming removed 6 bases from V and 5 bases from J; junction bases left unmatched: 24. The CDR3 covers 19 residues. The CDR3 DNA reads TGTGCCAGCAGCGACCACAGGTCGGGTCTCGCGGGAGTGAGGGAGACCCAGTACTTC. This encodes CASSDHRSGLAGVRETQYF.

Ten or more counts support this clonotype. The chain links TRBV20-1 to TRBJ1-2; D perhaps matches TRBD1 (6 bases). The CDR3 has 13 amino acids. CDR1 and CDR2 from the germline V gene are DFQATT and SNEGSKA (reference sequence). Trimming pared 6 bases from V and 1 base from J, leaving 12 bases between. CDR3 nucleotide sequence: TGCAGTGCCCCCGGGGGCAGTAACTATGGCTACACCTTC. Translating gives CSAPGGSNYGYTF.